The present T cell receptor (beta chain) was sequenced within a study of blood T cells in healthy people across ages (dated by TCRdb to the mid-2010s). Some background on the complete study: Template switching captured roughly one uniquely barcoded TCR beta cDNA molecule per two T cells in model experiments. Using deep sequencing normalized with unique cDNA molecular identifiers, the study measured how TCR beta repertoire diversity changes with age. The donors were divided into four age groups: young (average around 16 years), middle-aged (about 40), aged (62) and long-lived (around 87). Donors of different ages were randomly distributed across sequencing lanes to avoid experimental bias. Two additional independent replicas of 1 million unique cDNA reads from the same blood draw were analyzed for two donors (one aged 18 to 29 and one aged 80 or older).

Spanning cysteine to phenylalanine, the CDR3 consists of 16 amino acids. This entry keeps only the CDR3 DNA: 48 bases, framed from base 1. As encoded in the germline V gene, CDR1 is SGHDT while CDR2 is YYEEEE. V loses 7 bases, J loses 6 bases, and the germline ends lie 25 bases apart. The roughly 39 donors, aged 6 to 90 years, were systemically healthy Caucasian individuals from Russia. About 10 milliliters of peripheral blood were collected from each donor into EDTA-treated Vacutainer tubes. Ficoll-Paque density-gradient centrifugation was used to isolate PBMCs, with at least 6.5 million per sample. Total RNA, at least 6 micrograms per sample, was extracted from PBMCs with Trizol reagent. The percentages of naive CD45RAhigh/CD27high T cells were determined by flow cytometry on a PBMC aliquot from every donor. The research as a whole found: Observed TCR beta diversity correlated strongly with the percentage of naive T cells measured by flow cytometry. Estimates of total diversity from one million sequenced T cells were regarded as lower bounds and underestimates. Bulk unsorted PBMC profiling prevented conclusive comparison of naive and antigen-experienced compartments. The long-lived group showed more naive CD4+ T cells, fewer expanded clones and increased TCR diversity than the aged group, suggesting age selection. As age increased, observed TCR beta diversity per million T cells dropped in a roughly linear way, and a significant reduction was already evident by age 40. Because the CMV infection status of the donors was unknown, age-related changes in expanded clonotypes may potentially have been confounded.

Points on this clonotype: Its antigen has not been determined. Qualities for individual bases were not recorded, and no much larger clone is one base off.

Receptor amplification or capture employed 5' RACE. Instrument used: Illumina HiSeq 2500. A second roughly 6 to 12 cycle PCR used a sample-barcoded 5' primer and a J-beta primer mix. Each TCR beta cDNA molecule received a unique molecular identifier from a template-switch 5' adaptor carrying 12 random nucleotides. Each sample yielded at least 2.5 million CDR3-containing paired-end reads. First-strand cDNA synthesis was performed from all RNA using the Mint cDNA synthesis kit, with priming by a TRBC-specific oligonucleotide. After uracil-DNA glycosylase treatment, a first 18-cycle PCR used universal primers M1SS and BC2_uni_R on all cDNA. Turning to the authors' computational methods: Each sample was normalized by randomly selecting 1 million high-quality reads, each carrying a distinct molecular identifier. Instead of being binned into consensus sequences, reads that shared molecular identifiers were thrown out. CDR3 identification, clonotype clustering and error correction used MiTCR with a Q25 quality threshold and the strictest error-elimination algorithm. A nonparametric unseen species model with Euler transformation was used to estimate lower-bound total TCR beta diversity. Starting from the raw public reads, TCRdb applied fastp trimming at Q25, assembled clones with MiXCR and retained in-frame beta chains. Rows matching on CDR3 protein sequence are summarized as one entry with the most common DNA and genes. The V and J calls here are based on TCRdb, not the publication. Present in this sample are roughly 1,500,000 distinct CDR3 sequences, 34% of which were seen just once. 10% to 12% of the sample rests with the top ten.

Sequencing was performed on blood. The chain is assembled from TRBV5-6 and TRBJ1-2; tentative D gene TRBD1, with 5 bases matching. The TCR originated in a woman aged 25-40 years in good health. The CDR3 reads CASEISLGLPGNGYTF. Read as DNA, the sequence is TGTGCCAGCGAAATCAGCCTGGGACTCCCTGGCAATGGCTACACCTTC.